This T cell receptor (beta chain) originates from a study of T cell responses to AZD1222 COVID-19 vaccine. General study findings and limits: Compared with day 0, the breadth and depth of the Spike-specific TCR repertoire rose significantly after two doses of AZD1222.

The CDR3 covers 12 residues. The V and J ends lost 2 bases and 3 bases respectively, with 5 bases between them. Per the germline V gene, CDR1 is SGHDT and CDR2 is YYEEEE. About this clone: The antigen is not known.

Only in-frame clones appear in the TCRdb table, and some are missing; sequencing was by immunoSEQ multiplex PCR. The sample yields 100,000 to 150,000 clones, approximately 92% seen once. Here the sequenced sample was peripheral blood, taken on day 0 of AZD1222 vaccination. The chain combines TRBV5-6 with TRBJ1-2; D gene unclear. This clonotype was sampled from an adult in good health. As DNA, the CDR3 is TGTGCCAGCAGCTTAAGGGACTATGGCTACACCTTC. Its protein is CASSLRDYGYTF. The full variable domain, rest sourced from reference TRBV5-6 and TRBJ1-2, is DAGVTQSPTHLIKTRGQQVTLRCSPKSGHDTVSWYQQALGQGPQFIFQYYEEEERQRGNFPDRFSGHQFPNYSSELNVNALLLGDSALYLCASSLRDYGYTFGSGTRLTVV.